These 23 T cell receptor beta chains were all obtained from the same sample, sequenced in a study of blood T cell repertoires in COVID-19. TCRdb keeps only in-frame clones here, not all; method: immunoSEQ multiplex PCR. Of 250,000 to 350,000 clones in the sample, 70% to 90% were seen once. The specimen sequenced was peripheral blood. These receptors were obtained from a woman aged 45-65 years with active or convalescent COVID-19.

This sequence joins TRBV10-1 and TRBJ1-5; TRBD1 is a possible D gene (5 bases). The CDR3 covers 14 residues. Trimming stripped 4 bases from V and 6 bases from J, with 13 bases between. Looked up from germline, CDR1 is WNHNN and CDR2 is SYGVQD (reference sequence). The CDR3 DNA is TGCGCCAGCAGTGCGGCAGGGTCTGCTCAGCCCCAGCATTTT. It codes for CASSAAGSAQPQHF.

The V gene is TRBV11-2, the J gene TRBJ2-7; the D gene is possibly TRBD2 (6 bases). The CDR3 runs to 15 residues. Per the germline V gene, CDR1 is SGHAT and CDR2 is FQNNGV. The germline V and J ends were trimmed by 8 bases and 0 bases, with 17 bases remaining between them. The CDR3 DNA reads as TGTGCCAGCGAACTCTATAGCGGACTCTCCTACGAGCAGTACTTC. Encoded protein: CASELYSGLSYEQYF.

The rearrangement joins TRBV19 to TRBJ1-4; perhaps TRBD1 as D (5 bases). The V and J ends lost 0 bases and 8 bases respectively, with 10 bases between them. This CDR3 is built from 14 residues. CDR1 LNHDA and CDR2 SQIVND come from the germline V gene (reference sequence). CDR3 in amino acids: CASSIDTWGEKLFF. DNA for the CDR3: TGTGCCAGTAGTATAGATACCTGGGGCGAAAAACTGTTTTTT.

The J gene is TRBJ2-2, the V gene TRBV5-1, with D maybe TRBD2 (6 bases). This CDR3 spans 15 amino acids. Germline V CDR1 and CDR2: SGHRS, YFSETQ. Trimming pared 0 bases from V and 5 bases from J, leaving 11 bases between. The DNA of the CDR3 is TGCGCCAGCAGCTTGGGTAGCGGTCAAACCGGGGAGCTGTTTTTT. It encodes CASSLGSGQTGELFF.

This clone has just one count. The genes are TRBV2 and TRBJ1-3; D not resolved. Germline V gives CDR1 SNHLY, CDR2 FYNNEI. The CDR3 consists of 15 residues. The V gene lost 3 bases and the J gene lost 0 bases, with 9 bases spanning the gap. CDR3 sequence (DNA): TGTGCCAGCAGTGACAGTCTGTCCTCTGGAAACACCATATATTTT. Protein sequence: CASSDSLSSGNTIYF.

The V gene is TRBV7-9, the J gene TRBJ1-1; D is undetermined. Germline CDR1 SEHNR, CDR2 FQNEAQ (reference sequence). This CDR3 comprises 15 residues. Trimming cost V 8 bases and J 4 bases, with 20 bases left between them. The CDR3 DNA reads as TGTGCCAGCGCCCTGGCAGGTTCATACGGCACTGAAGCTTTCTTT. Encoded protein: CASALAGSYGTEAFF.

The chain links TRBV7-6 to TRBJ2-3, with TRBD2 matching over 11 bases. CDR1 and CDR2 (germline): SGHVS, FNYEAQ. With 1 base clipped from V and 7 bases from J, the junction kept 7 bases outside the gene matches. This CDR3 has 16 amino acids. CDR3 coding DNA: TGTGCCAGCAGCTTAGGGTTAGCGGGAGGGCCGAATACGCAGTATTTT. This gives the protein CASSLGLAGGPNTQYF.

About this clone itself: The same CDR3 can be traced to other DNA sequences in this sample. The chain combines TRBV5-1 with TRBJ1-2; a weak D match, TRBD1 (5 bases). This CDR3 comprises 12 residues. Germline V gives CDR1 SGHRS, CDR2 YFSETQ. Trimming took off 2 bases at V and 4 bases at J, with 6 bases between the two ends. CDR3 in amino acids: CASSFDSYGYTF. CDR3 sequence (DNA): TGCGCCAGCAGCTTCGACAGCTATGGCTACACCTTC.

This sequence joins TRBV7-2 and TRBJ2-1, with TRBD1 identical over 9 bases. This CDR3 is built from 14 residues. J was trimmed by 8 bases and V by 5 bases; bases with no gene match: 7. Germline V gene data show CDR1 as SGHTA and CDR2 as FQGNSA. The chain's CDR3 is CASSKDRGTDEQFF. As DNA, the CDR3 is TGTGCCAGCAGCAAGGACAGGGGTACGGATGAGCAGTTCTTC.

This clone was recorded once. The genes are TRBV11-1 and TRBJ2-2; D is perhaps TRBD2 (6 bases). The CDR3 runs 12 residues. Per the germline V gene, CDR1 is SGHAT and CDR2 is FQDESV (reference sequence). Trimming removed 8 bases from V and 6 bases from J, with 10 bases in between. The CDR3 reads CASVGGSGELFF. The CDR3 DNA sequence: TGTGCCAGCGTCGGGGGATCCGGGGAGCTGTTTTTT.

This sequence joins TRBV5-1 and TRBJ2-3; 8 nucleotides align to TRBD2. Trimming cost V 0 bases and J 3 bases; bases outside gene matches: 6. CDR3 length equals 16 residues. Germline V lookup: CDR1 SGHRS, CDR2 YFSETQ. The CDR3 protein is CASSLALAERTDTQYF. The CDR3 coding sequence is TGCGCCAGCAGCTTGGCACTAGCGGAGAGGACAGATACGCAGTATTTT.

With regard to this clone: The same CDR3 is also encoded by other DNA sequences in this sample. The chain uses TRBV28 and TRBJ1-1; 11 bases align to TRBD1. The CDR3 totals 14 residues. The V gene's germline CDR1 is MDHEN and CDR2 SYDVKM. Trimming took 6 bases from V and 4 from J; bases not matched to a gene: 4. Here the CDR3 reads CASRAGTGGTEAFF. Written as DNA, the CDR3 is TGTGCCAGCAGAGCCGGGACAGGGGGCACTGAAGCTTTCTTT.

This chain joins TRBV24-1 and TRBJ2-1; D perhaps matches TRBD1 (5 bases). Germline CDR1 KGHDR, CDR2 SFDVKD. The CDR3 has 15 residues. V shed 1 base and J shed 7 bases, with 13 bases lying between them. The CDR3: CATSDFTQGRNEQFF. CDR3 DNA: TGTGCCACCAGTGATTTTACTCAGGGTAGGAATGAGCAGTTCTTC.

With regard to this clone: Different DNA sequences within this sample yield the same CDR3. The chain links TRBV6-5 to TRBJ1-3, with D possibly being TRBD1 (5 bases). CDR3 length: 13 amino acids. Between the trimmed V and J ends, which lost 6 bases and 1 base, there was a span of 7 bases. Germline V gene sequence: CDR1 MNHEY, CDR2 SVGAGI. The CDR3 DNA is TGTGCCAGCAGCAGGGTTTCTGGAAACACCATATATTTT. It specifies CASSRVSGNTIYF.

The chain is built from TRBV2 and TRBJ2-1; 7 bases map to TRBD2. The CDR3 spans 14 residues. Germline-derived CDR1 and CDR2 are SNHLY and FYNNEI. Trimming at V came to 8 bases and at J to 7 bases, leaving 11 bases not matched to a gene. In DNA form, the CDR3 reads TGTGCCAGCGGCGGAGTTGGGGGAGGGAATGAGCAGTTCTTC. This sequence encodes CASGGVGGGNEQFF.

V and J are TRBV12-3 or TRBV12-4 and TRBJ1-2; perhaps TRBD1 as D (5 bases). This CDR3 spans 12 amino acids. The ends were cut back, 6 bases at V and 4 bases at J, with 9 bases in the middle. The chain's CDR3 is CASSQGIYGYTF. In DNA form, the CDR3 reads TGTGCCAGCAGCCAGGGCATCTATGGCTACACCTTC.

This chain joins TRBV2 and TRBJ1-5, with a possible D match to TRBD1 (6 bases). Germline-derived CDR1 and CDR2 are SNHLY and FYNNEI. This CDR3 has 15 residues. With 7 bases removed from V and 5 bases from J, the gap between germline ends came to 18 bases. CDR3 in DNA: TGTGCCAGCAACTCATTTTGGGCAGGGGATCAGCCCCAGCATTTT. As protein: CASNSFWAGDQPQHF. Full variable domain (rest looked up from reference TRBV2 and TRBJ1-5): EPEVTQTPSHQVTQMGQEVILRCVPISNHLYFYWYRQILGQKVEFLVSFYNNEISEKSEIFDDQFSVERPDGSNFTLKIRSTKLEDSAMYFCASNSFWAGDQPQHFGDGTRLSIL.

CDR3 nucleotides: TGTGCCAGCAGTCAAATAGCGGGGAACAAAAACATTCAGTACTTC. Amino acid sequence: CASSQIAGNKNIQYF. The J gene is TRBJ2-4, the V gene TRBV5-6; TRBD2 matches 8 bases. This CDR3 is built from 15 residues. The V gene end was trimmed by 5 bases and the J gene end by 3 bases; junction bases not matched to a gene: 7. CDR1 is SGHDT and CDR2 is YYEEEE in the germline V gene.

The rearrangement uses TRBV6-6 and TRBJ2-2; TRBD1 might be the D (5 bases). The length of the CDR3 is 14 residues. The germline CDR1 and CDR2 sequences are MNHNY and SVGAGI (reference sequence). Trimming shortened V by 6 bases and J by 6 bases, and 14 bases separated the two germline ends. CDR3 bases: TGTGCCAGCAGAGAAGGGGTCGTATCCGGGGAGCTGTTTTTT. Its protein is CASREGVVSGELFF.

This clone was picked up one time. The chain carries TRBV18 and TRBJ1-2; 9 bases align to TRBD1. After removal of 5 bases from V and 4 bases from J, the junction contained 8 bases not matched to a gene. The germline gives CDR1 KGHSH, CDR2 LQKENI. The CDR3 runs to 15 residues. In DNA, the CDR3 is TGTGCCAGCTCATCACAGGGGGCGCGGGGCTATGGCTACACCTTC. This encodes CASSSQGARGYGYTF. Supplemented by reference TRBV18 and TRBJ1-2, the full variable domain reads NAGVMQNPRHLVRRRGQEARLRCSPMKGHSHVYWYRQLPEEGLKFMVYLQKENIIDESGMPKERFSAEFPKEGPSILRIQQVVRGDSAAYFCASSSQGARGYGYTFGSGTRLTVV.

The CDR3: CASSLSGTSGFNEQFF. The DNA of the CDR3 is TGTGCCAGCAGCTTATCCGGGACTAGCGGGTTCAATGAGCAGTTCTTC. This chain connects TRBV7-2 to TRBJ2-1, with 12 nucleotides matching TRBD2. V lost 2 bases and J lost 6; bases outside the gene matches: 5. This CDR3 region has 16 residues. Germline V lookup: CDR1 SGHTA, CDR2 FQGNSA.

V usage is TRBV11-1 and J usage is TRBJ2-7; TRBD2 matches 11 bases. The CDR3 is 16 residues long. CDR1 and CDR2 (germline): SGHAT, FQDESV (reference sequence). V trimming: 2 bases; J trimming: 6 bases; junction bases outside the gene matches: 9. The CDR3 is CASSLQLAGGLGEQYF. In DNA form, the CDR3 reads TGTGCCAGCAGCTTACAGCTAGCGGGAGGTCTGGGCGAGCAGTACTTC.

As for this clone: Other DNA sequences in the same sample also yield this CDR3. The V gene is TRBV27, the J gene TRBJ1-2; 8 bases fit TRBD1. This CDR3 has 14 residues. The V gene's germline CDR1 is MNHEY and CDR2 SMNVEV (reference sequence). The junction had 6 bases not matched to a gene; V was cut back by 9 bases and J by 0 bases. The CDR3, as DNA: TGTGCCAGTGGCAGGGGGCCCGCTAACTATGGCTACACCTTC. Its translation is CASGRGPANYGYTF.